This TCR beta chain appears in the sequencing data of a study of blood T cell repertoires in COVID-19. The authors' processing: The assay estimated nucleated cells by amplifying reference gene primers. Using immunoSEQ multiplex PCR, the repertoire was profiled, and TCRdb retains in-frame clones only, with some absent. V and J calls plus clone size are reproduced from that table; the DNA served to infer D and trimming. The sample shows about 520,000 clones, approximately 85% of them seen only once. Looked up from germline, CDR1 is SGHDT and CDR2 is YYEEEE. The trim removed 4 bases at V and 5 bases at J, leaving 8 bases unmatched. The CDR3 is 14 amino acids.

The V call is TRBV5-6, the J call TRBJ2-5; the match to TRBD2 covers 7 bases. The origin of this receptor is a human donor in a cohort sampled during active COVID-19. Material for sequencing was peripheral blood. The CDR3 coding sequence is TGTGCCAGCAGCCTAGCGGTGGGGCGGGAGACCCAGTACTTC. Its protein product is CASSLAVGRETQYF.